This passage covers 25 T cell receptor beta chains from one sample sequenced in a study of shared clonotypes between healthy human individuals. The protocol was immunoSEQ multiplex PCR, while the TCRdb copy is restricted to in-frame clones and leaves out a portion. The table shows around 450,000 clones, with roughly 80% occurring only once. The sample taken for sequencing was PBMCs. All receptors derive from a woman in her 40s in good health. Some clones in this sample may be carry-over from other donors' samples.

The chain recombines TRBV7-3 with TRBJ1-1; unclear D gene. CDR1 is SGHTA, CDR2 FQGTGA, per germline. The V end lost 2 bases, the J end lost 1 base, and 14 bases lay between the germline ends. The CDR3 spans 16 residues. The CDR3 nucleotides are TGTGCCAGCAGCTTAGCCCCGGGGTCGACGAACACTGAAGCTTTCTTT. Protein: CASSLAPGSTNTEAFF.

This clone was seen only a few times. V gene TRBV18 combines with J gene TRBJ2-3; 9 positions match TRBD1. The trim removed 1 base at V and 2 bases at J, leaving 1 base unmatched. Germline loops: CDR1 KGHSH, CDR2 LQKENI. The CDR3 spans 15 residues. This CDR3 is CASSPRDRVTDTQYF. The CDR3 region has the DNA TGTGCCAGCTCACCACGGGACAGGGTCACAGATACGCAGTATTTT.

The chain has TRBV7-2 and TRBJ2-7, with 8 bases aligning to TRBD1. The germline CDR1 and CDR2 sequences are SGHTA and FQGNSA. V trimming: 4 bases; J trimming: 5 bases; junction bases outside the gene matches: 7. The CDR3 is made up of 14 amino acids. CDR3 region: CASSSRTGSHEQYF. DNA of the CDR3: TGTGCCAGCAGCTCCCGGACAGGGTCCCACGAGCAGTACTTC.

This chain links TRBV5-1 with TRBJ1-1, with 9 nucleotides matching TRBD1. V dropped 4 bases and J dropped 5; count of bases not matched to a gene: 12. This CDR3 is built from 16 residues. CDR1 is SGHRS and CDR2 is YFSETQ in the germline V gene. The CDR3 region has the DNA TGCGCCAGCAGCCCAAGAACAGGGACAGGGAGAACTGAAGCTTTCTTT. Translating gives CASSPRTGTGRTEAFF.

The rearrangement uses TRBV5-1 and TRBJ2-2; D gene ambiguous. CDR1 is SGHRS, CDR2 YFSETQ, per germline. This CDR3 is 14 amino acids long. V was trimmed by 3 bases and J by 7 bases, leaving 13 bases between them. The CDR3 reads CASSSSRQDGELFF. CDR3 coding DNA: TGCGCCAGCAGCTCCTCCCGACAAGACGGGGAGCTGTTTTTT.

The J gene is TRBJ2-7, the V gene TRBV5-1; 9 positions match TRBD1. V shed 6 bases and J 6 bases; nucleotides not matched to a gene: 19. The CDR3 length is 17 residues. The germline V gene encodes CDR1 SGHRS and CDR2 YFSETQ. CDR3 sequence reads: CASNRGRASGLPTEQYF. CDR3 nucleotides: TGCGCCAGCAACAGGGGGCGCGCCAGCGGGCTGCCGACCGAGCAGTACTTC.

The rearrangement links TRBV5-1 to TRBJ2-3; D remains ambiguous. The germline CDR1 and CDR2 sequences are SGHRS and YFSETQ. This CDR3 is built from 13 residues. With 0 bases removed from V and 4 bases from J, the gap between germline ends came to 6 bases. CDR3: CASSLANADTQYF. As DNA, the CDR3 is TGCGCCAGCAGCTTGGCCAACGCAGATACGCAGTATTTT. Looking up the rest from reference TRBV5-1 and TRBJ2-3 gives the full variable domain: KAGVTQTPRYLIKTRGQQVTLSCSPISGHRSVSWYQQTPGQGLQFLFEYFSETQRNKGNFPGRFSGRQFSNSRSEMNVSTLELGDSALYLCASSLANADTQYFGPGTRLTVL.

The V call is TRBV7-9, the J call TRBJ2-7; no reliable D call. Trimming took 5 bases from V and 3 from J, leaving 14 bases between them. The CDR3 contains 14 residues. The germline V gene encodes CDR1 SEHNR and CDR2 FQNEAQ (reference sequence). The CDR3 DNA follows: TGTGCCAGCAGCCCCCGGACGGGTAGCTACGAGCAGTACTTC. Protein product: CASSPRTGSYEQYF.

A word on this clone: One base away lies a much larger clone, so this may be a sequencing read error. The identical CDR3 is also encoded by other nucleotide sequences in the sample. The J gene is TRBJ1-2, the V gene TRBV7-2; 10 positions agree with TRBD1. CDR1 SGHTA and CDR2 FQGNSA come from the germline V gene. The CDR3 consists of 14 residues. V shed 1 base and J 4 bases; nucleotides not matched to a gene: 0. The CDR3 spells CASSLGTGGYGYTF. The CDR3 DNA reads TGTGCCAGCAGCTTAGGGACAGGGGGCTATGGCTACACCTTC.

The chain employs TRBV28 and TRBJ2-1; 7 positions match TRBD2. V shed 4 bases, J shed 2 bases, and the junction held 8 bases outside the gene matches. The CDR3 sequence is 16 residues long. CDR1 MDHEN and CDR2 SYDVKM come from the germline V gene. This chain's CDR3 is CASSSLQRGAYNEQFF. As DNA, the CDR3 is TGTGCCAGCAGTTCCCTCCAGCGGGGCGCCTACAATGAGCAGTTCTTC.

CDR3 sequence: CASSLRATRDTQYF. The CDR3, as DNA: TGTGCCAGCAGCTTAAGAGCCACACGGGATACGCAGTATTTT. The chain is built from TRBV7-6 and TRBJ2-3; D not certain. Germline V CDR1 and CDR2: SGHVS, FNYEAQ. V lost 2 bases to trimming and J lost 6 bases, with 12 bases between them. This CDR3 has 14 amino acids.

CDR3 nucleotide sequence: TGTGCCAGCAGCCCGACCGGGACAGGGAGTCACGAGCAGTACTTC. It yields the protein CASSPTGTGSHEQYF. This rearrangement joins TRBV7-6 to TRBJ2-7; 9 bases are a match to TRBD1. With 5 bases clipped from V and 5 bases from J, the junction kept 10 bases outside the gene matches. Germline CDR1 reads SGHVS; CDR2 reads FNYEAQ. CDR3 length: 15 residues.

The sample holds one count of this clone. Here the CDR3 reads CASSFPGGHYEQYF. The CDR3 bases are TGTGCCAGCAGCTTTCCGGGAGGGCACTACGAGCAGTACTTC. The chain links TRBV5-4 to TRBJ2-7; 8 bases align to TRBD2. The CDR3 is made up of 14 amino acids. Germline lookup yields CDR1 SGHNT and CDR2 YYREEE (reference sequence). Trimming took 2 bases from V and 3 from J; bases not matched to a gene: 4.

There are many counts of this clone. The rearrangement joins TRBV6-6 to TRBJ1-3, with 12 bases fitting TRBD1. Germline V gene lookup returns CDR1 MNHNY and CDR2 SVGAGI (reference sequence). The trim removed 2 bases at V and 2 bases at J, leaving 1 base unmatched. The CDR3 spans 16 residues. DNA for the CDR3: TGTGCCAGCAGTTACGGGACAGGGGGCCCTGGAAACACCATATATTTT. Translated: CASSYGTGGPGNTIYF.

DNA for the CDR3: TGTGCCAGCAGTGTTAATCTCGACAGGGCTTATGGCTACACCTTC. Its protein is CASSVNLDRAYGYTF. This chain uses TRBV6-1 with TRBJ1-2; 7 bases align to TRBD1. The V gene's germline CDR1 is MNHNS and CDR2 SASEGT. Trimming removed 4 bases from V and 5 bases from J; junction bases left unmatched: 10. This CDR3 has 15 residues.

The V call is TRBV5-1, the J call TRBJ2-3, with 10 bases fitting TRBD2. The germline gives CDR1 SGHRS, CDR2 YFSETQ. This CDR3 contains 17 residues. J lost 2 bases, V lost 4 bases, and 10 bases had no gene match. This CDR3 reads CASSRETGLAYTDTQYF. CDR3 in DNA: TGCGCCAGCAGCAGGGAGACGGGACTAGCGTACACAGATACGCAGTATTTT.

The chain combines TRBV5-1 with TRBJ2-5, with D possibly being TRBD2 (5 bases). Trimming removed 1 base at V and 2 bases at J, with 6 bases between. This CDR3 spans 13 amino acids. CDR1 is SGHRS and CDR2 is YFSETQ in the germline V gene. The CDR3 bases are TGCGCCAGCAGCTTGAAGCGGCAAGAGACCCAGTACTTC. Its protein product is CASSLKRQETQYF.

The chain is built from TRBV10-3 and TRBJ2-1; no clear D. Trimming pared 0 bases from V and 5 bases from J, leaving 8 bases between. The CDR3 runs 14 residues. Germline assignment: CDR1 ENHRY and CDR2 SYGVKD. CDR3 sequence reads: CAISESVRNNEQFF. The DNA for the CDR3 is TGTGCCATCAGTGAGTCAGTACGGAACAATGAGCAGTTCTTC.

V and J are TRBV27 and TRBJ2-1, with TRBD2 matching 7 bases. V lost 1 base and J lost 4; bases outside the gene matches: 7. The CDR3 extends over 16 amino acids. The germline V gene encodes CDR1 MNHEY and CDR2 SMNVEV (reference sequence). The CDR3 coding sequence is TGTGCCAGCAGTTTATTAGCGGGCCGGCTTTACAATGAGCAGTTCTTC. Translating it yields CASSLLAGRLYNEQFF.

The chain is built from TRBV7-8 and TRBJ1-1, with 7 bases fitting TRBD1. The CDR3 is 14 residues long. V lost 5 bases to trimming and J lost 4 bases; unmatched junction nucleotides: 7. Germline V lookup: CDR1 SGHVS, CDR2 FQNEAQ. CDR3 DNA: TGTGCCAGCAGCGTGGACAGGTGGAGCACTGAAGCTTTCTTT. It encodes CASSVDRWSTEAFF.

The V call is TRBV5-1, the J call TRBJ2-2; 7 nucleotides agree with TRBD1. Trimming cost V 6 bases and J 2 bases; bases outside gene matches: 4. Germline lookup yields CDR1 SGHRS and CDR2 YFSETQ. The CDR3 runs to 14 residues. CDR3 residues: CASTDRSNTGELFF. The CDR3 DNA sequence: TGCGCCAGCACGGACAGGTCTAACACCGGGGAGCTGTTTTTT. Complete variable domain (other parts from reference TRBV5-1 and TRBJ2-2): KAGVTQTPRYLIKTRGQQVTLSCSPISGHRSVSWYQQTPGQGLQFLFEYFSETQRNKGNFPGRFSGRQFSNSRSEMNVSTLELGDSALYLCASTDRSNTGELFFGEGSRLTVL.

This rearrangement joins TRBV15 to TRBJ1-5; D gene unclear. The germline CDR1 and CDR2 sequences are LNHNV and YYDKDF (reference sequence). The CDR3 has 16 amino acids. V was pared by 0 bases and J by 8 bases, with 17 bases between. CDR3 residues: CATSRETLPVREPQHF. The CDR3 DNA reads TGTGCCACCAGCAGAGAGACGCTTCCCGTGAGGGAGCCCCAGCATTTT.

The rearrangement joins TRBV4-2 to TRBJ2-5; D gene unclear. The last part of the DNA fits TRBJ2-7 better; the J call may be wrong. In germline, CDR1 is LGHNA, CDR2 YNFKEQ. The CDR3 has 15 amino acids. The CDR3 sequence is CASSQRSAGDYEQYF. In DNA form, the CDR3 reads TGTGCCAGCAGCCAACGCTCAGCCGGAGATTACGAGCAGTACTTC.

The J gene is TRBJ2-7, the V gene TRBV5-6, with 9 bases fitting TRBD1. The CDR3 has 14 amino acids. CDR1 is SGHDT, CDR2 YYEEEE, per germline. V shed 2 bases, J shed 2 bases, and the junction held 2 bases outside the gene matches. The CDR3 protein is CASSFRDRAYEQYF. As DNA, the CDR3 is TGTGCCAGCAGCTTCCGGGACAGGGCCTACGAGCAGTACTTC.

This chain links TRBV6-5 with TRBJ1-5; TRBD1 matches at 8 bases. V was clipped by 6 bases and J by 7 bases; unmatched bases: 5. Germline V gives CDR1 MNHEY, CDR2 SVGAGI. This CDR3 contains 13 residues. The DNA of the CDR3 is TGTGCCAGCAGACCACAGGGGGGCCAGCCCCAGCATTTT. Its translation: CASRPQGGQPQHF.